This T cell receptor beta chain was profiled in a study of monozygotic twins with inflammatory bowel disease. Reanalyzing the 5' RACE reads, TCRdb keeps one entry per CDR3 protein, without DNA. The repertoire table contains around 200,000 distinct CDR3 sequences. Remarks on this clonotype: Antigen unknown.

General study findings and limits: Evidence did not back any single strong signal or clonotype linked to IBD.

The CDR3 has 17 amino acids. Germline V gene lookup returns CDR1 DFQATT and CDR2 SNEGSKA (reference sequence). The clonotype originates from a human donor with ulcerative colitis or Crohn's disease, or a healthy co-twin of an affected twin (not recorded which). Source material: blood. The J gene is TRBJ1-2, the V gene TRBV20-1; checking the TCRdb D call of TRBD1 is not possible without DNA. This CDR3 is CSARSLFDRLGNYGYTF.